These 5 T cell receptor beta chains were all obtained from the same sample, sequenced in a study of T cell responses to AZD1222 COVID-19 vaccine. TCRdb's table, derived via immunoSEQ multiplex PCR, lists solely in-frame clones and lacks some. The data contain around 130,000 clones, around 84% of them singletons. The starting material was peripheral blood, obtained on day 0 of AZD1222 vaccination. The source of these receptors is an adult in good health.

The chain recombines TRBV7-9 with TRBJ1-1; D might be TRBD1 (6 bases). Deletions cut 1 base from V and 5 bases from J, with 17 bases between. The CDR3 is 16 residues long. Germline CDR1 reads SEHNR; CDR2 reads FQNEAQ (reference sequence). In DNA, the CDR3 is TGTGCCAGCAGCTTAGAGTTGGGAGGGGGTTTTACTGAAGCTTTCTTT. Translated, it gives CASSLELGGGFTEAFF. Full variable domain (remainder filled in from reference TRBV7-9 and TRBJ1-1): DTGVSQNPRHKITKRGQNVTFRCDPISEHNRLYWYRQTLGQGPEFLTYFQNEAQLEKSRLLSDRFSAERPKGSFSTLEIQRTEQGDSAMYLCASSLELGGGFTEAFFGQGTRLTVV.

The chain links TRBV7-2 to TRBJ1-6, with unresolved D. Germline V gene data show CDR1 as SGHTA and CDR2 as FQGNSA. Trimming pared 5 bases from V and 10 bases from J, leaving 12 bases between. The CDR3 has 13 residues. The CDR3 region has the DNA TGTGCCAGCAGCCCCATCCAGAGGTCACCCCTCCACTTT. Its translation: CASSPIQRSPLHF.

This sequence joins TRBV5-4 and TRBJ1-2; 11 positions agree with TRBD1. The CDR3 consists of 15 residues. Germline-derived CDR1 and CDR2 are SGHNT and YYREEE (reference sequence). J gave up 2 bases and V 3 bases, and 3 bases lay outside the gene matches. For the CDR3, the DNA is TGTGCCAGCAGCTCCGGGACAGGGGGAAACTATGGCTACACCTTC. Protein product: CASSSGTGGNYGYTF.

CDR3 bases: TGCAGTGCGGCGGGTGACACTGAAGCTTTCTTT. Encoded protein: CSAAGDTEAFF. The gene calls are TRBV20-1 and TRBJ1-1, with D uncertain. Germline V CDR1 and CDR2: DFQATT, SNEGSKA (reference sequence). Trimming removed 6 bases from V and 3 bases from J, with 8 bases in between. CDR3 size: 11 residues.

The V call is TRBV11-2, the J call TRBJ2-1; D is perhaps TRBD2 (5 bases). The CDR3 is made up of 16 amino acids. Germline CDR1 is SGHAT and CDR2 is FQNNGV. V dropped 5 bases and J dropped 5 bases, with 19 bases sitting between them. The CDR3 nucleotides are TGTGCCAGCAGCAACGGGGTCGAGCTTTGGGACAATGAGCAGTTCTTC. Amino acids: CASSNGVELWDNEQFF. The full variable domain, with the rest looked up from reference TRBV11-2 and TRBJ2-1, is EAGVAQSPRYKIIEKRQSVAFWCNPISGHATLYWYQQILGQGPKLLIQFQNNGVVDDSQLPKDRFSAERLKGVDSTLKIQPAKLEDSAVYLCASSNGVELWDNEQFFGPGTRLTVL.